The following is a T cell receptor beta chain sequence with its context. This specimen comes from a study of blood T cell repertoires in COVID-19. Original processing notes: Reference gene primers were amplified, and this amplification served to estimate nucleated cell counts. Only in-frame clones appear in the TCRdb table, and some are missing; sequencing was by immunoSEQ multiplex PCR. D and trimming were read from the DNA, whereas the V and J calls and clone size are those reported in that table. The repertoire holds under 200,000 clones, with around three quarters as singletons. This sequence originates from a man aged 55 to 70 with active or convalescent COVID-19. Sequences were obtained from peripheral blood.

The CDR3 loop reads CASSTKGRTGGRTGELFF. The CDR3 region has the DNA TGTGCCAGCAGCACCAAGGGACGGACAGGGGGCCGAACCGGGGAGCTGTTTTTT. The chain couples TRBV27 to TRBJ2-2; 11 positions agree with TRBD1. Germline trimming cut 6 bases from V and 5 bases from J; bases unmatched to any gene: 14. The CDR3 length is 18 residues. CDR1 MNHEY and CDR2 SMNVEV come from the germline V gene (reference sequence).